The 7 T cell receptor beta chains in this list originate from one sample, sequenced in a study of OX40 agonist ivuxolimab in advanced cancers. Sequenced by immunoSEQ multiplex PCR; TCRdb stores in-frame clones only, minus some. Of over 60,000 clones in the sample, approximately 81% were seen once. Material: CD4+ or CD8+ T cells sorted from blood, obtained in a trial of the OX40 agonist ivuxolimab. All receptors come from an adult with an advanced solid tumor such as melanoma, head and neck, liver or kidney cancer.

V gene TRBV9 combines with J gene TRBJ1-2; the D gene is possibly TRBD1 (5 bases). Germline V CDR1 and CDR2: SGDLS, YYNGEE. The CDR3 runs to 14 residues. V lost 4 bases to trimming and J lost 6 bases, with 16 bases between them. CDR3 loop: CASSPVAGKDGYTF. In DNA, the CDR3 is TGTGCCAGCAGCCCCGTGGCAGGGAAAGATGGCTACACCTTC.

The CDR3 DNA is TGTGCCAGCACCCGGCGGGGTTCCTACGAGCAGTACTTC. It codes for CASTRRGSYEQYF. The chain joins TRBV6-1 to TRBJ2-7, with D possibly being TRBD2 (6 bases). This CDR3 is built from 13 residues. Germline CDR1 and CDR2: MNHNS and SASEGT. Trimming removed 7 bases at V and 1 base at J, with 11 bases between.

The V gene is TRBV11-2, the J gene TRBJ2-7; either TRBD1 or TRBD2 may fit D (5 bases each). Germline V lookup: CDR1 SGHAT, CDR2 FQNNGV. The V gene lost 1 base and the J gene lost 3 bases, with 13 bases spanning the gap. The CDR3 runs 15 residues. CDR3 bases: TGTGCCAGCAGCTTAGCGTTAGAGGGGAACTACGAGCAGTACTTC. It translates to CASSLALEGNYEQYF. Variable domain in full (rest from reference TRBV11-2 and TRBJ2-7): EAGVAQSPRYKIIEKRQSVAFWCNPISGHATLYWYQQILGQGPKLLIQFQNNGVVDDSQLPKDRFSAERLKGVDSTLKIQPAKLEDSAVYLCASSLALEGNYEQYFGPGTRLTVT.

This chain connects TRBV19 to TRBJ2-4; unclear D gene. The CDR3 consists of 17 residues. Trimming left V 5 bases short and J 1 base short, with 18 bases between. Germline loops: CDR1 LNHDA, CDR2 SQIVND (reference sequence). CDR3 sequence: CASSEWARTRAKNIQYF. The CDR3 DNA reads TGTGCCAGTAGTGAATGGGCCCGGACGAGGGCCAAAAACATTCAGTACTTC.

J is TRBJ1-6 and V is TRBV9; 8 bases are a match to TRBD1. This CDR3 spans 14 amino acids. Germline V gene data show CDR1 as SGDLS and CDR2 as YYNGEE. J lost 10 bases, V lost 2 bases, and 5 bases had no gene match. The CDR3 loop is CASSVTGGGSPLHF. CDR3 in DNA: TGTGCCAGCAGCGTCACAGGGGGGGGATCACCCCTCCACTTT. The full variable domain, its missing parts supplied by reference TRBV9 and TRBJ1-6, is DSGVTQTPKHLITATGQRVTLRCSPRSGDLSVYWYQQSLDQGLQFLIQYYNGEERAKGNILERFSAQQFPDLHSELNLSSLELGDSALYFCASSVTGGGSPLHFGNGTRLTVT.

This sequence joins TRBV7-9 and TRBJ1-6; no clear D gene. V was trimmed by 5 bases and J by 14 bases, leaving 10 bases between them. The CDR3 loop spans 11 amino acids. Germline CDR1 and CDR2: SEHNR and FQNEAQ (reference sequence). CDR3: CASSPSGTLHF. CDR3 in DNA: TGTGCCAGCAGCCCCTCGGGGACCCTCCACTTT.

The V and J genes are TRBV19 and TRBJ2-5; TRBD1 matches at 11 bases. CDR3 length: 15 residues. CDR1 and CDR2 from the germline V gene are LNHDA and SQIVND (reference sequence). Trimming removed 5 bases from V and 9 bases from J; junction bases left unmatched: 11. The CDR3 region is CASSPPSGTGGSQYF. DNA for the CDR3: TGTGCCAGTAGTCCTCCCTCCGGGACAGGGGGGTCCCAGTACTTC. Based on the CDR3 plus reference TRBV19 and TRBJ2-5, the full variable domain is DGGITQSPKYLFRKEGQNVTLSCEQNLNHDAMYWYRQDPGQGLRLIYYSQIVNDFQKGDIAEGYSVSREKKESFPLTVTSAQKNPTAFYLCASSPPSGTGGSQYFGPGTRLLVL.